This T cell receptor beta chain appears in the sequencing data of a study of blood T cell repertoires in COVID-19. Study details: PBMCs, B-cell-depleted T cells, or T cells were the source of the cDNA or gDNA that made up the material.

Measured with immunoSEQ multiplex PCR; TCRdb has only the in-frame clones, and not every one. The sample has fewer than 200,000 clones; 84% are singletons. Adults between roughly 18 and 95 years of age took part from about two dozen US areas. Participants were placed into cohorts based on the clinical history they reported. J gave up 5 bases and V 0 bases, and 4 bases lay outside the gene matches. The CDR3 length is 15 residues. Germline V gene sequence: CDR1 MNHEY, CDR2 SMNVEV (reference sequence). The V and J genes are TRBV27 and TRBJ1-5; TRBD1 matches 7 bases. Material for sequencing was PBMCs or T cells enriched from blood (not recorded which). This sequence was found in a young woman who had been exposed to COVID-19. The CDR3 spells CASSLSGQAHQPQHF. CDR3 nucleotide sequence: TGTGCCAGCAGTTTATCAGGACAGGCCCATCAGCCCCAGCATTTT.